Listed below are T cell receptor beta chains from one sample, sequenced in a study of shared clonotypes between healthy human individuals. Profiled with immunoSEQ multiplex PCR; TCRdb holds only in-frame clones, not every one. The table shows 800,000 to 1,200,000 clones, with about 80% occurring only once. Material for sequencing was memory CD4+ T cells from PBMCs. The origin of the receptors is a man aged 18-30 years in good health. Some clones in this sample may be carry-over from other donors' samples. CDR3s include the opening cysteine and the closing phenylalanine or tryptophan.

V gene: TRBV6-5
J gene: TRBJ2-7
CDR3 length: 14
CDR3 protein: CASSKNRVNYEQYF

V gene: TRBV5-1
J gene: TRBJ1-1
CDR3 length: 13
CDR3 protein: CASNDRANTEAFF

V gene: TRBV28
J gene: TRBJ2-5
CDR3 length: 15
CDR3 protein: CASSLGQGAGETQYF

V gene: TRBV28
J gene: TRBJ1-2
CDR3 length: 14
CDR3 protein: CASTYNSRSYGYTF

V gene: TRBV2
J gene: TRBJ1-2
CDR3 length: 13
CDR3 protein: CASMVRRDYGYTF

V gene: TRBV28
J gene: TRBJ2-5
CDR3 length: 15
CDR3 protein: CASSRYESRQETQYF

V gene: TRBV12-5
J gene: TRBJ2-1
CDR3 length: 13
CDR3 protein: CASGLDPWNEQFF

V gene: TRBV18
J gene: TRBJ2-1
CDR3 length: 15
CDR3 protein: CASSPVTSGPNEQFF

V gene: TRBV7-9
J gene: TRBJ2-3
CDR3 length: 12
CDR3 protein: CASSSGLVAQYF

V gene: TRBV5-6
J gene: TRBJ1-2
CDR3 length: 15
CDR3 protein: CASSRGHGANYGYTF

V gene: TRBV28
J gene: TRBJ1-4
CDR3 length: 12
CDR3 protein: CASQAVGEKLFF

V gene: TRBV6-1
J gene: TRBJ2-5
CDR3 length: 14
CDR3 protein: CASSGQTGLGTQYF

V gene: TRBV15
J gene: TRBJ1-5
CDR3 length: 15
CDR3 protein: CATSREDRGGQPQHF

V gene: TRBV27
J gene: TRBJ2-5
CDR3 length: 15
CDR3 protein: CASSLSPQKGETQYF